This TCR beta chain came from a study of Ad26.COV2.S vaccination and SARS-CoV-2 variants. This table comes from immunoSEQ multiplex PCR, and its TCRdb copy is limited to in-frame clones, with some not included. The sample consists of around 320,000 clones, about 82% of them appearing once. The sample's treatment: around 19 received Ad26.COV2.S at low or high dose, single or two shots; several received placebo; per-sample allocation not given. On day 63 after the first injection, vaccine and placebo recipients gave samples. Germline V gene data show CDR1 as MGHRA and CDR2 as YSYEKL. V lost 1 base to trimming and J lost 7 bases, with 10 bases between them. The CDR3 contains 13 residues.

The chain carries TRBV4-1 and TRBJ1-2, with D hard to call. This sequence originates from a person aged 18-65 years who received the Ad26.COV2.S COVID-19 vaccine or a placebo. The starting material was peripheral blood, obtained in a trial of Ad26.COV2.S vaccine versus placebo. The CDR3 DNA sequence: TGCGCCAGCAGCCAAGTTGGGGTGGCTGGCTACACCTTC. This translates into CASSQVGVAGYTF.